The rows below give T cell receptor beta chains drawn from one sample of a study of blood T cell repertoires in COVID-19. Sequencing used immunoSEQ multiplex PCR; TCRdb keeps in-frame clones, though not all of them. The table lists nearly 100,000 clones, 70% to 85% of them singletons, with roughly 17% in the top ten. The sample comprised peripheral blood. The receptors were sampled from a woman between 55 and 75 years old with acute or convalescent COVID-19. The CDR3 runs from the conserved cysteine through the conserved F or W. The order of the fields is D gene, J gene, clone size, V gene, CDR3 protein, CDR3 DNA. The D gene is left open where the match is weak. Expanded clones are given a class, and other clones once, few, many or no size at all.

d_gene: -
j_gene: TRBJ2-2
abundance: many
v_gene: TRBV5-4
CDR3aa: CASSAWGRPGELFF
CDR3nt: TGTGCCAGCAGCGCCTGGGGGCGGCCCGGGGAGCTGTTTTTT

d_gene: TRBD2
j_gene: TRBJ2-1
abundance: -
v_gene: TRBV3-1/TRBV3-2
CDR3aa: CASSQAGGRSEQFF
CDR3nt: TGTGCCAGCAGCCAAGCGGGGGGAAGGAGTGAGCAGTTCTTC

d_gene: -
j_gene: TRBJ2-3
abundance: -
v_gene: TRBV6-5
CDR3aa: CASRTGTDTQYF
CDR3nt: TGTGCCAGCAGGACAGGCACAGATACGCAGTATTTT

d_gene: TRBD1
j_gene: TRBJ2-7
abundance: -
v_gene: TRBV2
CDR3aa: CASILNRGPYEQYF
CDR3nt: TGTGCCAGCATTCTAAACAGGGGGCCCTACGAGCAGTACTTC

d_gene: -
j_gene: TRBJ1-4
abundance: -
v_gene: TRBV6-1
CDR3aa: CASSGLNSATNEKLFF
CDR3nt: TGTGCCAGCAGTGGCTTGAACAGTGCAACTAATGAAAAACTGTTTTTT

d_gene: -
j_gene: TRBJ2-5
abundance: -
v_gene: TRBV10-1
CDR3aa: CASSENTGFQETQYF
CDR3nt: TGCGCCAGCAGCGAAAATACAGGGTTTCAAGAGACCCAGTACTTC

d_gene: -
j_gene: TRBJ1-2
abundance: -
v_gene: TRBV29-1
CDR3aa: CSVERQSNYGYTF
CDR3nt: TGCAGCGTTGAACGACAGAGTAACTATGGCTACACCTTC

d_gene: TRBD1
j_gene: TRBJ1-6
abundance: -
v_gene: TRBV6-5
CDR3aa: CASSYRRGPSPLHF
CDR3nt: TGTGCCAGCAGTTACCGCAGGGGGCCTTCACCCCTCCACTTT

d_gene: -
j_gene: TRBJ1-1
abundance: once
v_gene: TRBV3-1/TRBV3-2
CDR3aa: CASSQDPSRNTEAFF
CDR3nt: TGTGCCAGCAGCCAAGATCCCTCTCGGAACACTGAAGCTTTCTTT

d_gene: -
j_gene: TRBJ2-5
abundance: -
v_gene: TRBV7-2
CDR3aa: CASSLLVTVQETQYF
CDR3nt: TGTGCCAGCAGCTTATTGGTGACAGTACAAGAGACCCAGTACTTC

d_gene: -
j_gene: TRBJ2-3
abundance: -
v_gene: TRBV7-3
CDR3aa: CASSQVGGWTDTQYF
CDR3nt: TGTGCCAGCAGCCAAGTAGGGGGTTGGACAGATACGCAGTATTTT

d_gene: TRBD1
j_gene: TRBJ2-7
abundance: -
v_gene: TRBV3-1/TRBV3-2
CDR3aa: CASSPGQLSSYEQYF
CDR3nt: TGTGCCAGCAGCCCGGGACAGCTGAGCTCCTACGAGCAGTACTTC

d_gene: TRBD1
j_gene: TRBJ1-5
abundance: -
v_gene: TRBV6-2/TRBV6-3
CDR3aa: CASSYSIEDRALRNQPQHF
CDR3nt: TGTGCCAGCAGTTACTCCATTGAGGACAGGGCCTTGCGCAATCAGCCCCAGCATTTT

d_gene: -
j_gene: TRBJ1-2
abundance: -
v_gene: TRBV5-1
CDR3aa: CASSLYGRADDGYTF
CDR3nt: TGCGCCAGCAGCTTGTATGGCAGGGCGGACGATGGCTACACCTTC

d_gene: TRBD2
j_gene: TRBJ2-5
abundance: -
v_gene: TRBV11-2
CDR3aa: CASSLVGAGGPETQYF
CDR3nt: TGTGCCAGCAGCTTAGTGGGTGCGGGGGGGCCCGAGACCCAGTACTTC

d_gene: TRBD1
j_gene: TRBJ2-5
abundance: -
v_gene: TRBV2
CDR3aa: CASSDPGQGASETQYF
CDR3nt: TGTGCCAGCAGTGATCCGGGACAGGGGGCGAGTGAGACCCAGTACTTC

d_gene: TRBD1
j_gene: TRBJ1-6
abundance: -
v_gene: TRBV28
CDR3aa: CASRSTGDNSPLHF
CDR3nt: TGTGCCAGCAGATCGACAGGGGACAATTCACCCCTCCACTTT

d_gene: TRBD1
j_gene: TRBJ2-1
abundance: -
v_gene: TRBV27
CDR3aa: CASSLPTGNEQFF
CDR3nt: TGTGCCAGCAGTTTACCGACAGGGAATGAGCAGTTCTTC

d_gene: -
j_gene: TRBJ1-3
abundance: once
v_gene: TRBV9
CDR3aa: CASSVDGAGNTIYF
CDR3nt: TGTGCCAGCAGCGTAGACGGTGCCGGAAACACCATATATTTT

d_gene: TRBD2
j_gene: TRBJ2-1
abundance: -
v_gene: TRBV4-2
CDR3aa: CASSQDGTSGSRDEQFF
CDR3nt: TGTGCCAGCAGCCAAGATGGGACTAGCGGGTCGAGGGATGAGCAGTTCTTC

d_gene: -
j_gene: TRBJ1-4
abundance: -
v_gene: TRBV19
CDR3aa: CASSIAVGTNEKLFF
CDR3nt: TGTGCCAGTAGTATAGCGGTTGGAACTAATGAAAAACTGTTTTTT

d_gene: -
j_gene: TRBJ1-1
abundance: -
v_gene: TRBV30
CDR3aa: CAWSPQINTEAFF
CDR3nt: TGTGCCTGGAGCCCACAGATCAACACTGAAGCTTTCTTT

d_gene: TRBD1
j_gene: TRBJ2-1
abundance: -
v_gene: TRBV5-1
CDR3aa: CASSLYRTGSSYNEQFF
CDR3nt: TGCGCCAGCAGCTTGTATCGGACAGGGAGCTCCTACAATGAGCAGTTCTTC

d_gene: TRBD2
j_gene: TRBJ2-5
abundance: -
v_gene: TRBV5-1
CDR3aa: CASSPGTSGGASQETQYF
CDR3nt: TGCGCCAGCAGCCCGGGGACTAGCGGGGGGGCTTCCCAAGAGACCCAGTACTTC

d_gene: -
j_gene: TRBJ2-7
abundance: once
v_gene: TRBV5-1
CDR3aa: CASSLGRPVYEQYF
CDR3nt: TGCGCCAGCAGCTTGGGCAGGCCAGTCTACGAGCAGTACTTC

d_gene: TRBD1
j_gene: TRBJ1-6
abundance: -
v_gene: TRBV5-5
CDR3aa: CASSGGTANSPLHF
CDR3nt: TGTGCCAGCAGCGGCGGGACAGCAAATTCACCCCTCCACTTT

d_gene: -
j_gene: TRBJ1-2
abundance: -
v_gene: TRBV6-2/TRBV6-3
CDR3aa: CASSRSVGYTF
CDR3nt: TGTGCCAGCAGTCGGAGTGTGGGCTACACCTTC

d_gene: -
j_gene: TRBJ2-3
abundance: once
v_gene: TRBV5-1
CDR3aa: CASSPAQVSDTQYF
CDR3nt: TGCGCCAGCAGCCCAGCACAGGTATCAGATACGCAGTATTTT

d_gene: TRBD1
j_gene: TRBJ2-5
abundance: -
v_gene: TRBV5-1
CDR3aa: CASSFGTGGTQETQYF
CDR3nt: TGCGCCAGCAGCTTTGGGACAGGGGGAACTCAAGAGACCCAGTACTTC

d_gene: -
j_gene: TRBJ1-3
abundance: -
v_gene: TRBV7-8
CDR3aa: CASSFGYIAPSTSGNTIYF
CDR3nt: TGTGCCAGCAGCTTTGGATACATAGCGCCGAGCACGTCTGGAAACACCATATATTTT

d_gene: TRBD2
j_gene: TRBJ2-1
abundance: -
v_gene: TRBV3-1/TRBV3-2
CDR3aa: CASSQVGTSAYNEQFF
CDR3nt: TGTGCCAGCAGCCAAGTCGGGACTAGCGCCTACAATGAGCAGTTCTTC

d_gene: -
j_gene: TRBJ2-5
abundance: -
v_gene: TRBV15
CDR3aa: CATSPGVQGSSGTQYF
CDR3nt: TGTGCCACCAGCCCCGGAGTCCAAGGGAGCAGCGGGACCCAGTACTTC

d_gene: -
j_gene: TRBJ1-3
abundance: few
v_gene: TRBV6-5
CDR3aa: CASSPQSGNTIYF
CDR3nt: TGTGCCAGCAGCCCCCAATCTGGAAACACCATATATTTT

d_gene: TRBD1
j_gene: TRBJ1-3
abundance: -
v_gene: TRBV9
CDR3aa: CASSEPSGGTGNTIYF
CDR3nt: TGTGCCAGCAGCGAGCCCTCAGGGGGGACTGGAAACACCATATATTTT

d_gene: TRBD1
j_gene: TRBJ2-3
abundance: -
v_gene: TRBV5-5
CDR3aa: CASSRDRDSDTQYF
CDR3nt: TGTGCCAGCAGCCGGGACAGGGACAGCGATACGCAGTATTTT

d_gene: -
j_gene: TRBJ1-4
abundance: -
v_gene: TRBV19
CDR3aa: CASRENRQRYGEKLFF
CDR3nt: TGTGCCAGTAGGGAAAATAGACAGAGGTACGGTGAAAAACTGTTTTTT

d_gene: -
j_gene: TRBJ1-1
abundance: -
v_gene: TRBV6-6
CDR3aa: CASSDRENTEAFF
CDR3nt: TGTGCCAGTAGTGACAGAGAGAACACTGAAGCTTTCTTT

d_gene: TRBD1
j_gene: TRBJ2-3
abundance: -
v_gene: TRBV6-5
CDR3aa: CASKIQGVEADTQYF
CDR3nt: TGTGCCAGCAAAATACAGGGGGTTGAGGCGGATACGCAGTATTTT

d_gene: -
j_gene: TRBJ1-5
abundance: -
v_gene: TRBV18
CDR3aa: CASSSQGQRYSNQPQHF
CDR3nt: TGTGCCAGCTCATCACAGGGACAAAGATATAGCAATCAGCCCCAGCATTTT

d_gene: TRBD2
j_gene: TRBJ2-7
abundance: once
v_gene: TRBV28
CDR3aa: CASSLGTTYSYEQYF
CDR3nt: TGTGCCAGCAGTTTAGGGACTACCTACTCCTACGAGCAGTACTTC

d_gene: TRBD2
j_gene: TRBJ2-2
abundance: -
v_gene: TRBV3-1/TRBV3-2
CDR3aa: CARSRGGARVGELFF
CDR3nt: TGTGCCCGCAGCCGCGGGGGGGCGCGGGTCGGGGAGCTGTTTTTT

d_gene: -
j_gene: TRBJ2-3
abundance: -
v_gene: TRBV4-3
CDR3aa: CASSQVSREDTQYF
CDR3nt: TGCGCCAGCAGCCAAGTATCCCGGGAAGATACGCAGTATTTT

d_gene: -
j_gene: TRBJ2-7
abundance: -
v_gene: TRBV28
CDR3aa: CASSTGTAEGGHEQYF
CDR3nt: TGTGCCAGCAGCACCGGGACGGCGGAGGGAGGTCACGAGCAGTACTTC

d_gene: TRBD2
j_gene: TRBJ2-3
abundance: once
v_gene: TRBV18
CDR3aa: CASSPYAIGGTTDTQYF
CDR3nt: TGTGCCAGCTCACCATACGCTATCGGGGGGACCACAGATACGCAGTATTTT

d_gene: TRBD1
j_gene: TRBJ1-2
abundance: -
v_gene: TRBV4-1
CDR3aa: CASSQGGPGQGVLGYTF
CDR3nt: TGCGCCAGCAGCCAAGGTGGACCGGGACAGGGGGTTCTTGGCTACACCTTC

d_gene: TRBD1
j_gene: TRBJ1-2
abundance: -
v_gene: TRBV7-9
CDR3aa: CASSLSTGLDGYTF
CDR3nt: TGTGCCAGCAGCTTATCGACAGGGCTGGATGGCTACACCTTC

d_gene: -
j_gene: TRBJ2-7
abundance: -
v_gene: TRBV5-7
CDR3aa: CASSRGEDRLTYEQYF
CDR3nt: TGTGCCAGCAGCCGTGGGGAAGACAGGTTAACCTACGAGCAGTACTTC

d_gene: -
j_gene: TRBJ1-2
abundance: -
v_gene: TRBV3-1/TRBV3-2
CDR3aa: CASSLMGSNGYTF
CDR3nt: TGTGCCAGCAGCCTCATGGGGAGCAACGGCTACACCTTC

d_gene: -
j_gene: TRBJ2-7
abundance: -
v_gene: TRBV11-2
CDR3aa: CASSLGPTGTSYEQYF
CDR3nt: TGTGCCAGCAGCTTAGGCCCGACAGGTACCTCCTACGAGCAGTACTTC

d_gene: TRBD2
j_gene: TRBJ2-3
abundance: -
v_gene: TRBV27
CDR3aa: CASSAGTSGGRTQYF
CDR3nt: TGTGCCAGCAGTGCAGGGACTAGCGGGGGGAGGACGCAGTATTTT